This entry lists 16 T cell receptor beta chains sequenced from one sample in a study of T cell changes during pregnancy in multiple sclerosis. The table came from immunoSEQ multiplex PCR; TCRdb's copy has only in-frame clones and leaves some out. The data contain about 60,000 clones, approximately 91% of them seen just once; the ten biggest clones take up 0.7% to 0.8%. Sequencing was performed on CD4+ T cells from peripheral blood mononuclear cells, taken in the first trimester of pregnancy. The receptors come from a female donor with multiple sclerosis, enrolled in a pregnancy study.

The gene calls are TRBV2 and TRBJ2-3; 7 bases map to TRBD2. The germline V gene has CDR1 SNHLY and CDR2 FYNNEI. After removal of 5 bases from V and 0 bases from J, the junction contained 8 bases not matched to a gene. The length of the CDR3 is 16 residues. As DNA, the CDR3 is TGTGCCAGCAGTTGGAACCTAGCGGAAAGCACAGATACGCAGTATTTT. The encoded protein is CASSWNLAESTDTQYF. The full variable domain, with the rest looked up from reference TRBV2 and TRBJ2-3, is EPEVTQTPSHQVTQMGQEVILRCVPISNHLYFYWYRQILGQKVEFLVSFYNNEISEKSEIFDDQFSVERPDGSNFTLKIRSTKLEDSAMYFCASSWNLAESTDTQYFGPGTRLTVL.

This rearrangement joins TRBV5-4 to TRBJ2-4, with 13 bases matching TRBD2. This CDR3 spans 15 amino acids. The germline gives CDR1 SGHNT, CDR2 YYREEE (reference sequence). The V gene end was trimmed by 0 bases and the J gene end by 10 bases; junction bases not matched to a gene: 4. This CDR3 reads CASSLGLAGGRIQYF. In DNA, the CDR3 is TGTGCCAGCAGCTTGGGACTAGCGGGGGGTAGAATTCAGTACTTC.

This clone is a singleton in its sample. This chain's CDR3 is CSASGHGTDTQYF. CDR3 coding DNA: TGCAGCGCCTCTGGGCACGGCACAGATACGCAGTATTTT. V gene TRBV29-1 combines with J gene TRBJ2-3; D remains unclear. CDR3 size: 13 residues. Germline assignment: CDR1 SQVTM and CDR2 ANQGSEA. Trimming removed 7 bases at V and 1 base at J, with 12 bases between.

The table lists this clone with a count of one. The CDR3 DNA reads TGTGCCAGCAGCTTGGCCAGGGGGATTGACTCCAATCAGCCCCAGCATTTT. Its protein is CASSLARGIDSNQPQHF. The chain joins TRBV5-6 to TRBJ1-5, with TRBD1 matching over 7 bases. The CDR3 extends over 17 amino acids. Germline V gene lookup returns CDR1 SGHDT and CDR2 YYEEEE. The V and J ends lost 0 bases and 3 bases, in that order; junction bases with no gene match: 9.

V is TRBV19 and J is TRBJ1-6; D gene uncertain. Germline CDR1 LNHDA, CDR2 SQIVND (reference sequence). V lost 3 bases and J lost 7, with 7 bases in between. The CDR3 has 13 amino acids. The CDR3 region is CASSISANSPLHF. The CDR3 nucleotides read TGTGCCAGTAGTATCTCCGCGAATTCACCCCTCCACTTT.

The CDR3 reads CASRGETGRNTEAFF. For the CDR3, the DNA is TGTGCCAGCAGAGGGGAGACAGGGAGGAACACTGAAGCTTTCTTT. The chain joins TRBV7-2 to TRBJ1-1; 7 bases are shared with TRBD1. Germline assignment: CDR1 SGHTA and CDR2 FQGNSA. The CDR3 length is 15 residues. V was pared by 6 bases and J by 1 base, with 8 bases of the junction left unmatched.

V and J are TRBV14 and TRBJ1-5; a possible D gene is TRBD1 (5 bases). Germline V gene sequence: CDR1 SGHDN, CDR2 FVKESK. The germline V and J ends were trimmed by 5 bases and 5 bases, with 10 bases remaining between them. CDR3 length equals 13 residues. The CDR3 DNA is TGTGCCAGCAGCGGGGGGGGTCATCAGCCCCAGCATTTT. Protein: CASSGGGHQPQHF.

V gene TRBV10-2 combines with J gene TRBJ2-7; D is undetermined. The length of the CDR3 is 11 residues. Germline V CDR1 and CDR2: WSHSY, SAAADI. The ends were cut back, 5 bases at V and 7 bases at J, with 9 bases in the middle. The CDR3 bases are TGCGCCAGCAGTCTACTCGGGGAGCAGTACTTC. Translated, it gives CASSLLGEQYF.

The rearrangement uses TRBV30 and TRBJ1-1, with TRBD1 identical over 9 bases. There are 17 residues in the CDR3. The ends lost 0 bases at V and 9 bases at J; junction bases unmatched: 17. Germline CDR1 and CDR2: GTSNPN and SVGIG (reference sequence). CDR3 sequence: CAWSVASLKDRGTKAFF. CDR3 in DNA: TGTGCCTGGAGTGTCGCAAGTCTAAAGGACAGGGGTACAAAAGCTTTCTTT.

CDR3 DNA sequence: TGCGCCAGCAGCCAGTCGACAGGGTGGCGCGAGCAGTACTTC. Its protein is CASSQSTGWREQYF. The chain links TRBV4-1 to TRBJ2-7, with 7 bases identical to TRBD1. The CDR3 extends over 14 amino acids. From germline, CDR1 is MGHRA and CDR2 YSYEKL. Trimming took 3 bases from V and 6 from J; bases not matched to a gene: 8.

The chain couples TRBV6-1 to TRBJ1-2; D is unclear. Germline loops: CDR1 MNHNS, CDR2 SASEGT. This CDR3 contains 10 residues. Deletions cut 10 bases from V and 3 bases from J, with 6 bases between. CDR3 in DNA: TGTGCCACCGACTACTATGGCTACACCTTC. Encoded protein: CATDYYGYTF.

This clone was recorded once. The chain uses TRBV19 and TRBJ2-5; TRBD2 matches at 8 bases. CDR1 is LNHDA and CDR2 is SQIVND in the germline V gene (reference sequence). The CDR3 has 16 amino acids. The junction had 7 bases not matched to a gene; V was cut back by 1 base and J by 3 bases. Here the CDR3 DNA reads TGTGCCAGTAGTATAGGCGGGAGGAGAGGGGAAGAGACCCAGTACTTC. It specifies CASSIGGRRGEETQYF.

The chain uses TRBV7-2 and TRBJ1-4, with 8 bases lining up with TRBD1. Trimming at V came to 6 bases and at J to 8 bases, leaving 17 bases not matched to a gene. This CDR3 is 17 amino acids long. The germline V gene has CDR1 SGHTA and CDR2 FQGNSA. CDR3: CASSHARLGQGEEKLFF. The CDR3 DNA reads as TGTGCCAGCAGTCACGCGCGGTTAGGACAGGGAGAGGAAAAACTGTTTTTT.

V gene TRBV5-4 combines with J gene TRBJ2-7; tentative D call: TRBD1 (5 bases). In germline, CDR1 is SGHNT, CDR2 YYREEE (reference sequence). The CDR3 runs 13 residues. Trimming pared 1 base from V and 2 bases from J, leaving 7 bases between. In DNA, the CDR3 is TGTGCCAGCAGCTTGCCGGACACCTACGAGCAGTACTTC. The encoded protein is CASSLPDTYEQYF.

This clone came up once. The chain is built from TRBV5-5 and TRBJ1-5, with D maybe TRBD1 (5 bases). CDR3 length: 12 amino acids. Germline loops: CDR1 SGHKS, CDR2 YYEKEE (reference sequence). Trimming pared 1 base from V and 7 bases from J, leaving 6 bases between. As DNA, the CDR3 is TGTGCCAGCAGCTTGCAGGGACAGCCCCAGCATTTT. Translation: CASSLQGQPQHF.

The chain couples TRBV7-9 to TRBJ2-7; the D is unclear. The CDR3 runs to 12 residues. Trimming removed 3 bases at V and 4 bases at J, with 7 bases between. Germline V gives CDR1 SEHNR, CDR2 FQNEAQ (reference sequence). The DNA of the CDR3 is TGTGCCAGCAGCTTTCTGTCTTACGAGCAGTACTTC. This encodes CASSFLSYEQYF.